This entry lists 11 T cell receptor beta chains sequenced from one sample in a study of T cells after yellow fever vaccination (dated by TCRdb to about 2019). The library was obtained by 5' RACE. Reads for this sample came from an Illumina NovaSeq 6000. TCRdb reprocessed the public reads (quality trimming at Q25 with fastp, clone calling with MiXCR) and kept in-frame beta chains. When rows share a CDR3 protein, they turn into one entry using the most common DNA and genes. For this sample there are 100,000 to 150,000 distinct CDR3 sequences; over 12% appear just once. Together, the top ten hold about 42% of the sample. This sample's treatment or condition label indicates: live attenuated yellow fever vaccine strain. The sequencing here drew on CD8+ T cells sorted from PBMCs, taken 5 days after the yellow fever booster vaccination. Receptors originate from a young man who received the YFV17D yellow fever vaccine.

This clonotype was counted ten times or more. The chain recombines TRBV11-2 with TRBJ2-1, with 14 bases that match TRBD2. Unmatched junction bases numbered 4, after V lost 5 bases and J lost 7 bases. The CDR3 length is 15 residues. CDR1 is SGHAT and CDR2 is FQNNGV in the germline V gene. For the CDR3, the DNA is TGTGCCAGCAGCCCCTGGACTAGCGGGGGGAATGAGCAGTTCTTC. Protein product: CASSPWTSGGNEQFF.

V is TRBV20-1 and J is TRBJ1-1, with D hard to call. Trimming took off 2 bases at V and 1 base at J, with 8 bases between the two ends. This CDR3 has 13 amino acids. Per the germline V gene, CDR1 is DFQATT and CDR2 is SNEGSKA (reference sequence). The CDR3 DNA is TGCAGTGCTAGAAATACCGAGAACACTGAAGCTTTCTTT. It codes for CSARNTENTEAFF.

This clonotype was seen many times. The chain has TRBV7-9 and TRBJ2-7; a possible D gene is TRBD2 (6 bases). The V gene lost 3 bases and the J gene lost 6 bases, with 15 bases spanning the gap. The CDR3 spans 14 residues. CDR1 SEHNR and CDR2 FQNEAQ come from the germline V gene (reference sequence). CDR3 DNA: TGTGCCAGCAGCTTCCTTCCGAGGAGGGCCGAGCAGTACTTC. As protein: CASSFLPRRAEQYF.

Only a few counts were recorded for this clonotype. The chain carries TRBV24-1 and TRBJ2-1; weak D call: TRBD2 (6 bases). The ends were cut back, 4 bases at V and 7 bases at J, with 13 bases in the middle. Per germline, CDR1 KGHDR and CDR2 SFDVKD. The CDR3 sequence is 14 residues long. DNA of the CDR3: TGTGCCACCAGTGAGCCGGACTACCCAAATGAGCAGTTCTTC. This encodes CATSEPDYPNEQFF.

This clonotype was seen a few times. The J gene is TRBJ2-7, the V gene TRBV6-2 or TRBV6-3; D may be TRBD1 (5 bases). CDR1 MNHEY and CDR2 SVGEGT come from the germline V gene. V was pared by 5 bases and J by 2 bases, with 13 bases between. The CDR3 runs 14 residues. The CDR3 DNA reads TGTGCCAGCAGTGTCTCCAGGGAACCCTACGAGCAGTACTTC. Translating it yields CASSVSREPYEQYF.

This clonotype was detected ten times or more. The CDR3 here is CASSQETGNEKLFF. CDR3 DNA: TGCGCCAGCAGCCAAGAGACGGGCAATGAAAAACTGTTTTTT. The chain employs TRBV4-1 and TRBJ1-4, with D unclear. The germline gives CDR1 MGHRA, CDR2 YSYEKL. The V end lost 0 bases, the J end lost 5 bases, and 7 bases lay between the germline ends. The CDR3 runs to 14 residues.

This CDR3 is CASSVETSVTGELFF. The CDR3 nucleotides read TGTGCCAGCAGCGTAGAGACTAGCGTCACCGGGGAGCTGTTTTTT. The J gene is TRBJ2-2, the V gene TRBV9, with 8 bases identical to TRBD2. J lost 4 bases, V lost 0 bases, and 2 bases had no gene match. CDR3 length: 15 amino acids. Germline V gene lookup returns CDR1 SGDLS and CDR2 YYNGEE.

The chain couples TRBV6-4 to TRBJ1-6; D is unresolved. Trimming removed 0 bases from V and 11 bases from J, with 8 bases in between. Germline CDR1 reads MRHNA; CDR2 reads SNTAGT. The CDR3 length is 13 residues. The CDR3 sequence: CASSDSAVAPLHF. CDR3 nucleotides: TGTGCCAGCAGTGACTCAGCTGTCGCACCCCTCCACTTT.

V is TRBV12-3 or TRBV12-4 and J is TRBJ2-1, with TRBD2 matching over 9 bases. The CDR3 spans 14 residues. With V trimmed by 7 bases and J by 4 bases, 5 bases remained unmatched. The DNA of the CDR3 is TGTGCCAGCATGCCTAGCGGGGCATACAATGAGCAGTTCTTC. This codes for CASMPSGAYNEQFF.

This clonotype was counted once. This sequence joins TRBV13 and TRBJ2-4; 7 nucleotides align to TRBD2. J gave up 4 bases and V 5 bases, and 11 bases lay outside the gene matches. This CDR3 is 16 amino acids long. The germline V gene has CDR1 PRHDT and CDR2 FYEKMQ (reference sequence). The CDR3: CASSGGGTGRKNIQYF. CDR3 nucleotides: TGTGCCAGCAGCGGCGGGGGAACGGGGAGGAAAAACATTCAGTACTTC. The full variable domain, rest sourced from reference TRBV13 and TRBJ2-4, is AAGVIQSPRHLIKEKRETATLKCYPIPRHDTVYWYQQGPGQDPQFLISFYEKMQSDKGSIPDRFSAQQFSDYHSELNMSSLELGDSALYFCASSGGGTGRKNIQYFGAGTRLSVL.

The chain joins TRBV18 to TRBJ1-1; D ambiguous. The V gene lost 2 bases and the J gene lost 0 bases, with 16 bases spanning the gap. There are 17 residues in the CDR3. Germline V lookup: CDR1 KGHSH, CDR2 LQKENI. The CDR3 here is CASSPFPLGEVNTEAFF. CDR3 bases: TGTGCCAGCTCACCATTCCCCCTGGGAGAGGTGAACACTGAAGCTTTCTTT.